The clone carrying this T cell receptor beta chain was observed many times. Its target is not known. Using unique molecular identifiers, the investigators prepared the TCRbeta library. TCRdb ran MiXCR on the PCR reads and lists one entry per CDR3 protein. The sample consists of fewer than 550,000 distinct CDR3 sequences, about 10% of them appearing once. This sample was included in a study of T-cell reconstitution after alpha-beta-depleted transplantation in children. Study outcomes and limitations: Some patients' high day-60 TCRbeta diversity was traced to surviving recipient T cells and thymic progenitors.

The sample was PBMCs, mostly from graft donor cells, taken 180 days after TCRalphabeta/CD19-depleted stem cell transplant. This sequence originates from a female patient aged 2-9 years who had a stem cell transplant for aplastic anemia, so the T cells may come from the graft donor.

The CDR3 reads CASSPGDPTGELFF. The DNA of the CDR3 is TGTGCCAGCAGTCCAGGAGATCCCACCGGGGAGCTGTTTTTT. The V call is TRBV12-3 or TRBV12-4, the J call TRBJ2-2; D remains unclear. The CDR3 runs 14 residues. The V gene lost 5 bases and the J gene lost 4 bases, with 11 bases spanning the gap.